Reported below is one T cell receptor beta chain. Its specificity is not known. The data stem from a study of a mutant IDH1 vaccine in newly diagnosed glioma. Study-wide background: Most patients had received both radiotherapy and temozolomide, the prior options being radiotherapy, temozolomide, or both.

Findings and caveats of the study: The authors found pseudoprogression apparently unrelated to changes in top peripheral T cell clonotypes.

The sample's time point: baseline, week 1 (first vaccination visit). Treatment meaning: pre-vaccination baseline after standard-of-care therapy. Donor diagnoses consisted of new WHO grade 3 or 4 IDH1-mutant, ATRX-lost astrocytomas. The protocol was immunoSEQ multiplex PCR, while the TCRdb copy is restricted to in-frame clones and leaves out a portion. This table holds some 67,000 clones, around 82% found once. Looked up from germline, CDR1 is MNHEY and CDR2 is SVGAGI. The germline V and J ends were trimmed by 5 bases and 5 bases, with 12 bases remaining between them. This CDR3 comprises 13 residues. V is TRBV6-5 and J is TRBJ2-5; perhaps TRBD1 as D (5 bases). Sequenced material: peripheral blood mononuclear cells (PBMCs), taken from a glioma patient treated with radiotherapy, temozolomide or both. The TCR sequence derives from a woman aged 18 to 35 with glioma. Some clones in this sample may be carry-over from other donors' samples. In DNA, the CDR3 is TGTGCCAGCAGTAAACAGGTGTGGGAGACCCAGTACTTC. This codes for CASSKQVWETQYF.